Below are 27 T cell receptor beta chains sequenced from a single sample in a study of shared clonotypes between healthy human individuals. Libraries were prepared by immunoSEQ multiplex PCR; TCRdb keeps only in-frame clonotypes and omits some of them. The profile covers over a million clones, with roughly 95% appearing a single time and approximately 1.2% taken by the ten largest. The sample taken for sequencing was naive CD4+ T cells sorted from blood. Subset described: CD45RA+ positively selected. The receptors here all came from a man aged 30-40 years in good health.

The V call is TRBV2, the J call TRBJ2-1; no firm D call. Trimming shortened V by 4 bases and J by 6 bases, and 10 bases separated the two germline ends. Germline CDR1 reads SNHLY; CDR2 reads FYNNEI. The CDR3 length is 13 residues. CDR3 amino acids: CASSVLNGNEQFF. Here the CDR3 DNA reads TGTGCCAGCAGTGTTCTAAATGGCAATGAGCAGTTCTTC. The full variable domain, in which reference TRBV2 and TRBJ2-1 provide the parts outside the CDR3, is EPEVTQTPSHQVTQMGQEVILRCVPISNHLYFYWYRQILGQKVEFLVSFYNNEISEKSEIFDDQFSVERPDGSNFTLKIRSTKLEDSAMYFCASSVLNGNEQFFGPGTRLTVL.

This sequence joins TRBV19 and TRBJ2-1; a possible D gene is TRBD1 (5 bases). With 8 bases removed from V and 0 bases from J, the gap between germline ends came to 11 bases. The CDR3 runs 14 residues. Germline V lookup: CDR1 LNHDA, CDR2 SQIVND (reference sequence). CDR3 in amino acids: CASRDSRSYNEQFF. For the CDR3, the DNA is TGTGCCAGTCGCGACAGCCGCTCCTACAATGAGCAGTTCTTC.

The chain carries TRBV19 and TRBJ2-7, with 7 nucleotides matching TRBD1. From germline, CDR1 is LNHDA and CDR2 SQIVND (reference sequence). V shed 6 bases, J shed 1 base, and the junction held 6 bases outside the gene matches. There are 14 residues in the CDR3. This CDR3 is CASREGQFSYEQYF. The DNA of the CDR3 is TGTGCCAGTAGAGAGGGACAGTTTTCCTACGAGCAGTACTTC.

Written as DNA, the CDR3 is TGTGCCAGCTCGCGGGAGTCTGGCACAGATACGCAGTATTTT. Its translation is CASSRESGTDTQYF. The gene calls are TRBV9 and TRBJ2-3; 7 bases fit TRBD2. The CDR3 spans 14 residues. Trimming removed 7 bases from V and 1 base from J; junction bases left unmatched: 6. CDR1 is SGDLS, CDR2 YYNGEE, per germline.

This rearrangement joins TRBV13 to TRBJ2-3; possibly TRBD1 for D (5 bases). Germline V CDR1 and CDR2: PRHDT, FYEKMQ (reference sequence). The CDR3 is 16 amino acids. V was clipped by 0 bases and J by 1 base, with 11 bases between them. The DNA of the CDR3 is TGTGCCAGCAGCTTAGGGGCAGGGTGGGGCACAGATACGCAGTATTTT. Translated: CASSLGAGWGTDTQYF.

This rearrangement joins TRBV19 to TRBJ1-2; possible D gene TRBD1, 5 bases. This CDR3 contains 12 residues. The germline V gene encodes CDR1 LNHDA and CDR2 SQIVND (reference sequence). The V end was cut by 5 bases, the J end by 8 bases, with 12 bases between. The CDR3 loop is CASSPRDDGYTF. CDR3 nucleotide sequence: TGTGCCAGTAGTCCCCGGGACGACGGCTACACCTTC. The whole variable domain, remainder taken from reference TRBV19 and TRBJ1-2, is DGGITQSPKYLFRKEGQNVTLSCEQNLNHDAMYWYRQDPGQGLRLIYYSQIVNDFQKGDIAEGYSVSREKKESFPLTVTSAQKNPTAFYLCASSPRDDGYTFGSGTRLTVV.

The genes are TRBV9 and TRBJ2-1; D is unclear. Trimming shortened V by 0 bases and J by 0 bases, and 13 bases separated the two germline ends. The CDR3 sequence is 17 residues long. From germline, CDR1 is SGDLS and CDR2 YYNGEE. The CDR3 sequence is CASSVDGRHGSYNEQFF. CDR3 sequence (DNA): TGTGCCAGCAGCGTAGACGGACGACACGGCTCCTACAATGAGCAGTTCTTC.

The chain carries TRBV4-3 and TRBJ2-1; 10 positions agree with TRBD2. This CDR3 contains 17 residues. The V gene end was trimmed by 5 bases and the J gene end by 4 bases; junction bases not matched to a gene: 11. Germline CDR1 is LGHNA and CDR2 is YSLEER. CDR3 amino acids: CASSSRLAGGNYNEQFF. CDR3 bases: TGCGCCAGCAGCTCCCGACTAGCGGGCGGGAATTACAATGAGCAGTTCTTC.

The chain recombines TRBV7-9 with TRBJ1-2, with a weak D call TRBD1 (6 bases). CDR1 and CDR2 (germline): SEHNR, FQNEAQ (reference sequence). V dropped 1 base and J dropped 8 bases, with 17 bases sitting between them. This CDR3 is built from 15 residues. CDR3 sequence: CASSLGKDMGQGYTF. Here the CDR3 DNA reads TGTGCCAGCAGCTTAGGAAAGGACATGGGACAAGGCTACACCTTC.

J is TRBJ1-2 and V is TRBV5-4; TRBD1 matches at 8 bases. Germline CDR1 and CDR2: SGHNT and YYREEE (reference sequence). The CDR3 runs 15 residues. After removal of 4 bases from V and 8 bases from J, the junction contained 13 bases not matched to a gene. The CDR3 DNA reads TGTGCCAGCAGCGCGTGGGACAGGACTAGGAAAGGCTACACCTTC. It specifies CASSAWDRTRKGYTF.

On this clone: One junction end disagrees with the germline gene, perhaps due to a read error. This chain uses TRBV5-3 with TRBJ2-7, with 9 bases aligning to TRBD2. TRBV5-3 is an ORF, with its function uncertain. The length of the CDR3 is 15 residues. Here the CDR3 reads CASSLEVAGAYEQYF. The DNA of the CDR3 is TGTGCCAGCAGCTTGGAGGTAGCGGGAGCCTACGAGCAGTACTTC.

The V and J genes are TRBV7-9 and TRBJ2-7; 9 nucleotides match TRBD1. This CDR3 has 16 residues. Germline CDR1 SEHNR, CDR2 FQNEAQ (reference sequence). The junction had 6 bases not matched to a gene; V was cut back by 1 base and J by 2 bases. The CDR3 sequence: CASSLEWTGATYEQYF. In DNA, the CDR3 is TGTGCCAGCAGCTTAGAATGGACAGGGGCGACCTACGAGCAGTACTTC.

With respect to this clone: The sample carries other DNA sequences with the same CDR3. This chain links TRBV18 with TRBJ2-7; D unclear. Germline V gives CDR1 KGHSH, CDR2 LQKENI. V lost 0 bases, J lost 3 bases, and 6 bases lay in between. The length of the CDR3 is 13 residues. The CDR3 nucleotides are TGTGCCAGCTCACCACCGGGGATCTACGAGCAGTACTTC. Amino acid sequence: CASSPPGIYEQYF.

The J gene is TRBJ2-3, the V gene TRBV7-8; D might be TRBD1 or TRBD2, each matching 7 bases. Trimming took 2 bases from V and 2 from J, leaving 26 bases between them. The CDR3 runs 20 residues. Germline loops: CDR1 SGHVS, CDR2 FQNEAQ. The CDR3 nucleotides are TGTGCCAGCAGCTTACGAGAATCAGGGGGTCTAGCGGCAAACACAGATACGCAGTATTTT. It encodes CASSLRESGGLAANTDTQYF.

The chain links TRBV5-5 to TRBJ1-2, with D perhaps matching TRBD1 (5 bases). Germline V CDR1 and CDR2: SGHKS, YYEKEE (reference sequence). The CDR3 extends over 14 amino acids. Trimming stripped 4 bases from V and 2 bases from J, with 12 bases between. CDR3 region: CASSTMGPNYGYTF. CDR3 DNA sequence: TGTGCCAGCAGCACGATGGGACCAAACTATGGCTACACCTTC.

V is TRBV5-8 and J is TRBJ2-3, with 14 positions matching TRBD2. In germline, CDR1 is SGHTS, CDR2 YDEGEE. V lost 6 bases to trimming and J lost 5 bases; unmatched junction nucleotides: 2. The CDR3 is made up of 14 amino acids. The CDR3 bases are TGTGCCAGCACTGGACTAGCGGGAGGAGATACGCAGTATTTT. This codes for CASTGLAGGDTQYF.

The chain combines TRBV6-6 with TRBJ2-3, with 10 bases fitting TRBD2. V trimming: 6 bases; J trimming: 3 bases; junction bases outside the gene matches: 6. The germline CDR1 and CDR2 sequences are MNHNY and SVGAGI (reference sequence). The length of the CDR3 is 15 residues. The CDR3 DNA is TGTGCCAGCAGCGGGAGCGGGAGGGGAACAGATACGCAGTATTTT. This translates into CASSGSGRGTDTQYF.

The rearrangement uses TRBV28 and TRBJ2-1; 12 nucleotides align to TRBD2. Trimming took 1 base from V and 5 from J; bases not matched to a gene: 6. The germline V gene has CDR1 MDHEN and CDR2 SYDVKM. The CDR3 totals 17 residues. Written as DNA, the CDR3 is TGTGCCAGCAGTTTATCCGGACTAGCGGGAAAGGACAATGAGCAGTTCTTC. It translates to CASSLSGLAGKDNEQFF. Full variable domain (missing parts from reference TRBV28 and TRBJ2-1): DVKVTQSSRYLVKRTGEKVFLECVQDMDHENMFWYRQDPGLGLRLIYFSYDVKMKEKGDIPEGYSVSREKKERFSLILESASTNQTSMYLCASSLSGLAGKDNEQFFGPGTRLTVL.

This chain uses TRBV5-1 with TRBJ2-7; D ambiguous. The V end lost 0 bases, the J end lost 2 bases, and 9 bases lay between the germline ends. The length of the CDR3 is 14 residues. Germline CDR1 SGHRS, CDR2 YFSETQ. CDR3 nucleotide sequence: TGCGCCAGCAGCTTGGGTTTTGGTACCTACGAGCAGTACTTC. Protein sequence: CASSLGFGTYEQYF.

The sample holds one count of this clone. The rearrangement joins TRBV18 to TRBJ2-5; D is unresolved. Deletions cut 5 bases from V and 2 bases from J, with 15 bases between. Per the germline V gene, CDR1 is KGHSH and CDR2 is LQKENI. CDR3 length: 15 residues. The CDR3 DNA reads TGTGCCAGCTCATCACTCGTGGGCGGACAAGAGACCCAGTACTTC. Translation: CASSSLVGGQETQYF.

The rearrangement joins TRBV5-8 to TRBJ1-1; D is ambiguous. The CDR3 has 14 residues. Deletions cut 0 bases from V and 4 bases from J, with 10 bases between. The germline CDR1 and CDR2 sequences are SGHTS and YDEGEE. The CDR3, as DNA: TGTGCCAGCAGCTTGGAGGGCGGCGGCACTGAAGCTTTCTTT. Protein: CASSLEGGGTEAFF.

This CDR3 reads CASSVADTETQYF. CDR3 bases: TGTGCCAGCAGCGTAGCGGACACAGAGACCCAGTACTTC. The V call is TRBV9, the J call TRBJ2-5; maybe TRBD1 (5 bases). The CDR3 is 13 residues long. Per germline, CDR1 SGDLS and CDR2 YYNGEE. V gave up 0 bases and J gave up 4 bases, with 7 bases separating them.

This clone is a singleton in its sample. V and J are TRBV5-1 and TRBJ1-1; no firm D call. V was pared by 4 bases and J by 6 bases, with 16 bases between. This CDR3 has 14 residues. The germline V gene encodes CDR1 SGHRS and CDR2 YFSETQ. This chain's CDR3 is CASSVGLNPAEAFF. CDR3 nucleotides: TGCGCCAGCAGCGTAGGACTCAATCCGGCTGAAGCTTTCTTT.

The chain links TRBV28 to TRBJ2-2; 9 nucleotides align to TRBD1. J lost 5 bases, V lost 3 bases, and 4 bases had no gene match. Germline V gives CDR1 MDHEN, CDR2 SYDVKM. CDR3 size: 15 residues. The CDR3 spells CASSFRDRVTGELFF. CDR3 nucleotide sequence: TGTGCCAGCAGTTTCCGGGACAGGGTGACCGGGGAGCTGTTTTTT.

The chain employs TRBV6-5 and TRBJ1-1, with unresolved D. Germline V gene lookup returns CDR1 MNHEY and CDR2 SVGAGI. The CDR3 totals 14 residues. Trimming stripped 3 bases from V and 0 bases from J, with 8 bases between. The CDR3 reads CASSYGELNTEAFF. DNA for the CDR3: TGTGCCAGCAGTTATGGGGAATTGAACACTGAAGCTTTCTTT.

The V gene is TRBV5-4, the J gene TRBJ2-3, with 9 bases that match TRBD2. J lost 4 bases, V lost 6 bases, and 6 bases had no gene match. CDR3 size: 14 residues. Looked up from germline, CDR1 is SGHNT and CDR2 is YYREEE (reference sequence). Written as DNA, the CDR3 is TGTGCCAGCAACCCTAGCGGGGTCCCAGATACGCAGTATTTT. Its translation is CASNPSGVPDTQYF.

The chain links TRBV28 to TRBJ2-7; 11 positions match TRBD2. The CDR3 contains 15 residues. The germline gives CDR1 MDHEN, CDR2 SYDVKM. Germline trimming cut 3 bases from V and 8 bases from J; bases unmatched to any gene: 9. DNA for the CDR3: TGTGCCAGCAGTTTCGGACTAGCGGGTAGACCGAAGCAGTACTTC. Encoded protein: CASSFGLAGRPKQYF.